The sequence of this TCR beta chain was determined in a study of blood T cell repertoires in COVID-19. The overall study: Collection of acute and convalescent COVID-19 samples took place in the United States, Italy and Spain. The cDNA or gDNA used as material had been derived from T cells, B-cell-depleted T cells, or PBMCs.

In germline, CDR1 is LNHDA, CDR2 SQIVND (reference sequence). The ends lost 3 bases at V and 1 base at J; junction bases unmatched: 13. The CDR3 loop spans 18 amino acids. As processed by the authors: From reference gene primer amplification, estimates of nucleated cell counts were derived. Clones were read by immunoSEQ multiplex PCR, and TCRdb kept only the in-frame ones, dropping some. V and J calls and clone size are copied from that table; D and trimming were computed from the DNA. This repertoire shows around 130,000 clones, approximately 77% found once; its top ten account for around 18%. Sequenced input: peripheral blood. The V and J genes are TRBV19 and TRBJ2-5, with 8 bases identical to TRBD1. This clonotype was obtained from a man older than 75 with acute or convalescent COVID-19. This chain's CDR3 is CASSISSRTGTGQETQYF. The CDR3, as DNA: TGTGCCAGTAGTATCTCTTCGAGGACCGGGACAGGCCAAGAGACCCAGTACTTC.